The next 20 T cell receptor beta chains were all read from a single sample in a study of low-dose radiotherapy and immunotherapy resistance in tumors. As for time point: before trial treatment. Both TCRalpha and TCRbeta chains were reverse transcribed with V-gene-specific primers. TCRs underwent 15 to 25 PCR cycles of amplification with a constant-region primer and V-primer adapter. TCRdb re-derived calls from the reads in MiXCR, one entry per CDR3 protein. Of tens of thousands of distinct CDR3 sequences listed, roughly a quarter were seen once; the top ten hold approximately 5.7%. The sequencing here drew on PBMCs, taken before treatment. The receptors originated from a male donor with prostate cancer.

In this sample, this clonotype turned up many times. The chain recombines TRBV4-1 with TRBJ1-4; unclear D gene. CDR1 and CDR2 from the germline V gene are MGHRA and YSYEKL. This CDR3 has 11 residues. The germline V and J ends were trimmed by 0 bases and 10 bases, with 3 bases remaining between them. The CDR3 nucleotides are TGCGCCAGCAGCCAAGAAAGAAAACTGTTTTTT. Amino acid sequence: CASSQERKLFF.

This clonotype was seen at least ten times. The chain combines TRBV14 with TRBJ2-1; no definite D call. In germline, CDR1 is SGHDN, CDR2 FVKESK. The CDR3 has 16 residues. Trimming left V 1 base short and J 0 bases short, with 10 bases between. The CDR3 DNA reads as TGTGCCAGCAGCCAAGCCCGAGATGTCTCCTACAATGAGCAGTTCTTC. It encodes CASSQARDVSYNEQFF.

Notes on this clonotype: One base separates it from a far larger clone, so it is likely a read error. This chain links TRBV6-8 with TRBJ2-1; TRBD1 matches 9 bases. Germline loops: CDR1 MNHGY, CDR2 SAAAGT. The CDR3 has 15 amino acids. The V gene end was trimmed by 7 bases and the J gene end by 10 bases; junction bases not matched to a gene: 14. In DNA, the CDR3 is TGTGCCAGCATCTCCCCCGGACAGGGGAACTACGAGCAGTTCTTC. It yields the protein CASISPGQGNYEQFF.

In this sample, this clonotype turned up many times. The chain couples TRBV3-1 to TRBJ2-1, with 10 bases identical to TRBD2. Per the germline V gene, CDR1 is LGHDT and CDR2 is YNNKEL (reference sequence). Losses at the gene ends were 1 base for V and 3 bases for J; bases not matched to a gene: 9. CDR3 length: 18 amino acids. This chain's CDR3 is CASSQGLAGVRSYNEQFF. The CDR3 DNA reads TGTGCCAGCAGCCAAGGCCTAGCGGGAGTCAGAAGCTACAATGAGCAGTTCTTC.

As to this clonotype: This likely traces to a read error, being one base from a far larger clone. The chain is built from TRBV5-3 and TRBJ2-7; D is perhaps TRBD1 (5 bases). TRBV5-3 is marked as an open reading frame, function uncertain. V dropped 9 bases and J dropped 7 bases, with 17 bases sitting between them. The CDR3 covers 12 residues. CDR3 in DNA: TGTGCCAACAGCTTGCTATCAGGGGAGCAGTACTTC. This translates into CANSLLSGEQYF.

This clonotype has at least ten counts. The rearrangement links TRBV20-1 to TRBJ1-2; 10 positions match TRBD1. V lost 6 bases, J lost 6 bases, and 10 bases stayed unmatched. Germline V CDR1 and CDR2: DFQATT, SNEGSKA (reference sequence). This CDR3 has 14 amino acids. The CDR3 loop reads CSANPGQGSHGYTF. The CDR3 coding sequence is TGCAGTGCCAATCCGGGACAGGGGAGCCATGGCTACACCTTC.

In the case of this clonotype: Only one base separates this from a far larger clonotype, so it likely reflects a read error. This chain links TRBV6-6 with TRBJ1-1; D might be TRBD1 (5 bases). Per the germline V gene, CDR1 is MNHNY and CDR2 is SVGAGI (reference sequence). This CDR3 region has 15 residues. CDR3 loop: CGSRVTRGAGAEAFF. The CDR3, as DNA: TGTGGCAGCAGGGTCACCCGTGGAGCGGGAGCTGAAGCTTTCTTT.

This clonotype is termed medium-sized (0.01 to 0.1%). V is TRBV20-1 and J is TRBJ2-3; the D gene is possibly TRBD1 (5 bases). The better agreement between TRBJ2-7 and the DNA end casts doubt on the J call. The CDR3 consists of 12 residues. Germline V gives CDR1 DFQATT, CDR2 SNEGSKA (reference sequence). CDR3 sequence: CSAGDRSYEQYF. DNA for the CDR3: TGCAGTGCTGGTGACAGATCCTACGAGCAGTACTTC.

This clonotype occurred many times. V usage is TRBV11-2 and J usage is TRBJ2-7; D may be TRBD2 (5 bases). Trimming shortened V by 6 bases and J by 2 bases, and 14 bases separated the two germline ends. The CDR3 contains 14 residues. The germline V gene encodes CDR1 SGHAT and CDR2 FQNNGV. CDR3 nucleotide sequence: TGTGCCAGCAGAGCCCCGGGAAGGGCCTACGAGCAGTACTTC. Its translation: CASRAPGRAYEQYF.

At least ten counts were recorded for this clonotype. The rearrangement joins TRBV12-3 or TRBV12-4 to TRBJ2-1; D remains unclear. The CDR3 totals 12 residues. The germline V and J ends were trimmed by 4 bases and 8 bases, with 9 bases remaining between them. The CDR3 loop reads CASSSFGDEQFF. In DNA, the CDR3 is TGTGCCAGCAGTTCATTTGGGGATGAGCAGTTCTTC.

This clonotype was counted at least ten times. The chain couples TRBV25-1 to TRBJ2-3, with TRBD2 matching over 8 bases. CDR1 and CDR2 (germline): MGHDK, SYGVNS. With 1 base clipped from V and 4 bases from J, the junction kept 4 bases outside the gene matches. The CDR3 covers 15 residues. The CDR3 bases are TGTGCCAGCAGTGAATGGAGCGGGAGTGCAGATACGCAGTATTTT. The encoded protein is CASSEWSGSADTQYF.

This clonotype was counted a few times. The chain is built from TRBV12-3 or TRBV12-4 and TRBJ1-5, with a possible D match to TRBD1 (6 bases). The CDR3 spans 15 residues. The V gene lost 6 bases and the J gene lost 7 bases, with 19 bases spanning the gap. In DNA form, the CDR3 reads TGTGCCAGCAGCCCCGGACAGCTTAATAGACAGCCCCAGCATTTT. Translated: CASSPGQLNRQPQHF.

The sample holds many counts of this clonotype. The genes are TRBV4-1 and TRBJ2-7; either TRBD1 or TRBD2 may supply D (5 bases each). V was shortened by 7 bases and J by 7 bases, with 17 bases between the two germline ends. Germline-derived CDR1 and CDR2 are MGHRA and YSYEKL. This CDR3 is 13 amino acids long. The CDR3 nucleotides read TGCGCCAGCACCACAAGGGAAGGGGAGGAGCAGTACTTC. Translated: CASTTREGEEQYF.

The V gene is TRBV20-1, the J gene TRBJ2-5; D is possibly TRBD1 or TRBD2 (5 bases each). The CDR3 is 12 residues long. V lost 6 bases and J 5 bases, leaving 13 bases between the germline ends. Germline CDR1 and CDR2: DFQATT and SNEGSKA (reference sequence). CDR3 sequence: CSAPGTPETQYF. DNA of the CDR3: TGCAGTGCCCCCGGGACCCCGGAGACCCAGTACTTC.

The chain is built from TRBV5-5 and TRBJ2-1, with D possibly called TRBD1 or TRBD2 (5 bases each). V was trimmed by 4 bases and J by 10 bases, leaving 18 bases between them. Germline-derived CDR1 and CDR2 are SGHKS and YYEKEE (reference sequence). The CDR3 is made up of 14 amino acids. The CDR3 spells CASSRDQSSGEQFF. In DNA form, the CDR3 reads TGTGCCAGCAGCCGGGACCAATCGTCCGGAGAGCAGTTCTTC.

Ten or more counts support this clonotype. V gene TRBV6-6 combines with J gene TRBJ2-7; D may be TRBD1 (5 bases). The CDR3 is 11 residues long. The V end lost 6 bases, the J end lost 7 bases, and 10 bases lay between the germline ends. Germline lookup yields CDR1 MNHNY and CDR2 SVGAGI (reference sequence). The CDR3 sequence is CASSARTEQYF. The CDR3 DNA reads as TGTGCCAGCAGCGCCCGGACAGAGCAGTACTTC.

This clonotype was counted many times. The J gene is TRBJ2-1, the V gene TRBV5-4, with D tentatively TRBD1 or TRBD2 (5 bases each). Germline values: CDR1 SGHNT, CDR2 YYREEE (reference sequence). Trimming took off 4 bases at V and 4 bases at J, with 15 bases between the two ends. The CDR3 sequence is 15 residues long. CDR3 region: CASSRDGYDYNEQFF. In DNA, the CDR3 is TGTGCCAGCAGCAGGGACGGCTATGATTACAATGAGCAGTTCTTC.

This rearrangement joins TRBV7-2 to TRBJ1-1; D perhaps matches TRBD1 (5 bases). The germline gives CDR1 SGHTA, CDR2 FQGNSA. CDR3 size: 14 residues. V was clipped by 5 bases and J by 4 bases, with 14 bases between them. As DNA, the CDR3 is TGTGCCAGCAGCCGCAACATGGGGGGCACTGAAGCTTTCTTT. Translation: CASSRNMGGTEAFF.

This clonotype was picked up a small number of times. V gene TRBV9 combines with J gene TRBJ2-1; 10 bases are shared with TRBD2. The CDR3 totals 14 residues. Unmatched junction bases numbered 5, after V lost 2 bases and J lost 9 bases. Germline CDR1 and CDR2: SGDLS and YYNGEE. The CDR3 sequence: CASSVTSGQSEQFF. Written as DNA, the CDR3 is TGTGCCAGCAGCGTGACTAGCGGGCAAAGTGAGCAGTTCTTC.

CDR3 DNA sequence: TGTGCCAGCAGCTTGGGGGGTTTGGGGCAAGAGACCCAGTACTTC. It specifies CASSLGGLGQETQYF. The chain joins TRBV5-4 to TRBJ2-5; D gene unclear. Germline V gene lookup returns CDR1 SGHNT and CDR2 YYREEE (reference sequence). This CDR3 region has 15 residues. Trimming removed 0 bases at V and 2 bases at J, with 11 bases between.